This T cell receptor beta chain was identified during a study of blood T cell repertoires in COVID-19. As for the study in general: COVID-19 samples collected from the United States, Italy and Spain covered acute and convalescent phases. From T cells, B-cell-depleted T cells, or PBMCs came the material, which was cDNA or gDNA.

V dropped 1 base and J dropped 0 bases, with 16 bases sitting between them. CDR1 is SGHDN and CDR2 is FVKESK in the germline V gene. The CDR3 is made up of 18 amino acids. This clone was counted only a few times. Clones were read by immunoSEQ multiplex PCR, and TCRdb kept only the in-frame ones, dropping some. The profile shows just under 350,000 clones, around 90% of them singletons. The chain uses TRBV14 and TRBJ2-1; the D gene is possibly TRBD1 (5 bases). Sequencing used peripheral blood. The source is a woman in her late teens or twenties who had recovered from COVID-19. The CDR3 region has the DNA TGTGCCAGCAGCCAAGTTCAGGGCTCTAGGTACTCCTACAATGAGCAGTTCTTC. Its translation: CASSQVQGSRYSYNEQFF.